The TCR beta chain under discussion was sequenced for a study of response to subunit inactivated influenza vaccine. TCRdb fed the RT-PCR reads into MiXCR, producing one record per CDR3 protein. The data contain roughly 180,000 distinct CDR3 sequences, roughly 8.7% of them singletons. Notes on the study in general: Only a handful of new T cells, the authors suggested, are recruited with each seasonal influenza vaccination.

This clonotype has a count of ten or more. Its antigen is currently unknown. This CDR3 has 16 amino acids. Trimming stripped 4 bases from V and 0 bases from J, with 13 bases between. Looked up from germline, CDR1 is SGHRS and CDR2 is YFSETQ. Sequencing used non-naive T cells sorted from PBMCs, obtained on the day of vaccination. The clonotype was recovered from a man aged 50 to 59 who received an inactivated influenza vaccine. V usage is TRBV5-1 and J usage is TRBJ1-4; D might be TRBD1 (5 bases). DNA for the CDR3: TGCGCCAGCAGCACAGGATCGACAGCAACTAATGAAAAACTGTTTTTT. Its protein product is CASSTGSTATNEKLFF. Full variable domain (outside the CDR3, taken from reference TRBV5-1 and TRBJ1-4): KAGVTQTPRYLIKTRGQQVTLSCSPISGHRSVSWYQQTPGQGLQFLFEYFSETQRNKGNFPGRFSGRQFSNSRSEMNVSTLELGDSALYLCASSTGSTATNEKLFFGSGTQLSVL.